The present T cell receptor (beta chain) was sequenced within a study of control samples from healthy donors and cancer patients. Some clones are missing from TCRdb's copy, which holds only in-frame ones; the method was immunoSEQ multiplex PCR. Among more than 95,000 clones, 70% to 90% were seen once, and the ten largest hold approximately 2.9%. V lost 1 base, J lost 4 bases, and 7 bases lay in between. The CDR3 is 13 amino acids. The germline gives CDR1 LGHDT, CDR2 YNNKEL (reference sequence). The source material was blood. The chain uses TRBV3-1 (or the pseudogene TRBV3-2) and TRBJ1-2; D call uncertain. The source of this sequence is a man aged 60-69 years in good health. The CDR3 region has the DNA TGTGCCAGCAGCCAAGGTCCGGGCTATGGCTACACCTTC. The encoded protein is CASSQGPGYGYTF.